Here is one T cell receptor (beta chain) with its context. Its antigen is as yet unknown. The data stem from a study of identical twins. Findings of the study overall: The study based its conclusions on cross-sectional statistical analysis and did not follow the same donors.

No donor was unhealthy or non-Caucasian. Germline CDR1 and CDR2: SGDLS and YYNGEE. There are 18 residues in the CDR3. Trimming pared 0 bases from V and 1 base from J, leaving 19 bases between. A universal primer site arose from template switching, and cDNA bore unique molecular identifiers. Via MiXCR, TCRdb re-called the 5' RACE reads, giving one row per CDR3 protein. Among roughly 490,000 distinct CDR3 sequences listed, over 11% were seen once. These data were likewise used in another study, on yellow fever vaccine responses in identical twins. In that study: Each twin's T cell response to the vaccine was reported to look partly convergent and partly personalized.

Source material: CD4+ T cells sorted from blood. This receptor was obtained from a woman aged 18-35 years in good health. The V and J genes are TRBV9 and TRBJ1-2, with no clear D. In nucleotides, the CDR3 is TGTGCCAGCAGCGTAGGGGCAGCCCTACAAATTTTTAACTATGGCTACACCTTC. Translation gives CASSVGAALQIFNYGYTF.